This T cell receptor (beta chain) was identified in a study of immune cell composition in non-small cell lung cancer. Study-wide results and limits: In adenocarcinoma, maximal tumour-associated clone frequency tracked TIL tumour reactivity. Tumour TCR-beta clonality was not significantly tied to smoking pack-years.

Concerning this clone: The antigen is undetermined.

Produced via immunoSEQ multiplex PCR; TCRdb's table is partial and in-frame only. The sample includes some 3,900 clones, 70% to 85% of them seen just once. Germline CDR1 LGHNA, CDR2 YNFKEQ. V was pared by 4 bases and J by 2 bases, with 0 bases of the junction left unmatched. This CDR3 region has 14 residues. This chain joins TRBV4-2 and TRBJ2-7; 12 nucleotides agree with TRBD2. The sample consisted of lung tumor tissue. The sequence derives from a human donor with non-small cell lung cancer. CDR3 in DNA: TGTGCCAGCAGCCCTAGCGGGAGGGCCTACGAGCAGTACTTC. Translation gives CASSPSGRAYEQYF.